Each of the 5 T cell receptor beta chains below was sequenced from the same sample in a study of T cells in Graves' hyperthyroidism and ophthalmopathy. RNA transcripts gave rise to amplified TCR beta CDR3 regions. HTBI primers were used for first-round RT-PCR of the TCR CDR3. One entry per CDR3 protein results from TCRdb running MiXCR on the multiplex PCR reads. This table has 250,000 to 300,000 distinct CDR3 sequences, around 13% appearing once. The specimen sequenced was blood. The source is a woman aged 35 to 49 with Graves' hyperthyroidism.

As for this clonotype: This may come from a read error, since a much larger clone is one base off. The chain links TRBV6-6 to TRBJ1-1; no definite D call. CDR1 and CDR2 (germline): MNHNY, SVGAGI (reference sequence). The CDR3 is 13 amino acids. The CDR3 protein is CAGSYSALNLAFF. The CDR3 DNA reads TGTGCCGGCAGTTACTCGGCTCTAAATCTAGCTTTCTTT.

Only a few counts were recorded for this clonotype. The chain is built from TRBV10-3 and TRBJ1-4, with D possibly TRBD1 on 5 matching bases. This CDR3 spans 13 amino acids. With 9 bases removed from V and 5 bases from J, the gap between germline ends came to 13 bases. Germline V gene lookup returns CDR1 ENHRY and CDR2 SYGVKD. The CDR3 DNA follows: TGTGCCATTTCGAGACAGTCAAATGAAAAACTGTTTTTT. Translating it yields CAISRQSNEKLFF.

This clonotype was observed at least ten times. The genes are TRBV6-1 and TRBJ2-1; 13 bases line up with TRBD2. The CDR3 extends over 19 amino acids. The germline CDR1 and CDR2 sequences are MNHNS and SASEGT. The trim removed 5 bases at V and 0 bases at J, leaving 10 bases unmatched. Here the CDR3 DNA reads TGTGCCAGCAGTTCCCCGGGACTAGCGGGGCTATTCTCCTACAATGAGCAGTTCTTC. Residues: CASSSPGLAGLFSYNEQFF.

CDR3: CASSLGYGRGQPSVKGGYTF. As DNA, the CDR3 is TGTGCCAGCAGTTTGGGGTATGGACGGGGACAGCCGTCCGTCAAAGGAGGCTACACCTTC. The chain is built from TRBV12-3 or TRBV12-4 and TRBJ1-2; 7 bases map to TRBD1. This CDR3 is 20 amino acids long. J was trimmed by 8 bases and V by 3 bases; bases with no gene match: 27.

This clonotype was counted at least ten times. CDR3 nucleotide sequence: TGTGCCAGCAGTGAACCTTATGAGCAGTTCTTC. Its translation is CASSEPYEQFF. This chain joins TRBV2 and TRBJ2-1, with D hard to call. Germline values: CDR1 SNHLY, CDR2 FYNNEI. Trimming left V 2 bases short and J 8 bases short, with 4 bases between. CDR3 length equals 11 residues.